This record covers a single T cell receptor (beta chain). This sample is part of a study of blood T cell repertoires in COVID-19. The wider study: From T cells, B-cell-depleted T cells, or PBMCs came the material, which was cDNA or gDNA.

Original processing methods: For nucleated cells, counts were estimated from reference gene primer amplification. This table comes from immunoSEQ multiplex PCR, and its TCRdb copy is limited to in-frame clones, with some not included. The V and J calls and clone size come from that table; D and trimming were worked out from the DNA. The sample holds hundreds of thousands of clones, roughly 90% seen once. CDR1 and CDR2 from the germline V gene are MNHEY and SVGAGI. This CDR3 is built from 14 residues. V was clipped by 0 bases and J by 3 bases, with 9 bases between them. The rearrangement uses TRBV6-5 and TRBJ2-7; TRBD2 is a possible D gene (6 bases). This clonotype was obtained from a human donor in a cohort sampled during active COVID-19. The sample taken for sequencing was peripheral blood. CDR3 DNA sequence: TGTGCCAGCAGTTACTCGGGGGGATTCTACGAGCAGTACTTC. It specifies CASSYSGGFYEQYF.